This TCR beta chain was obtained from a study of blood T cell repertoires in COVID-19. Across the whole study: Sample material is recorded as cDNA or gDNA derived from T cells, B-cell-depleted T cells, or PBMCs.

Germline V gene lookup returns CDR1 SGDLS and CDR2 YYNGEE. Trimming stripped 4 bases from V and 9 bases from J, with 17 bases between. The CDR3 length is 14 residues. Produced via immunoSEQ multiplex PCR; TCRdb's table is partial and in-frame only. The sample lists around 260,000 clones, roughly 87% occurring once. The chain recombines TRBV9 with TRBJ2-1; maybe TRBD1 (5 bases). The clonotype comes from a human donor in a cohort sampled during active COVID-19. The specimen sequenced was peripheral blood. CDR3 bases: TGTGCCAGCAGCCTTAAAGGGGAAAGGGGTGAGCAGTTCTTC. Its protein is CASSLKGERGEQFF.